A selection of T cell receptor beta chains follows, all from one sample in a study of T cell responses to AZD1222 COVID-19 vaccine. Assay: immunoSEQ multiplex PCR; the TCRdb copy retains only in-frame clones and omits some. This sample has about 69,000 clones; approximately 87% occur once, and the top ten carry nearly 25%. This material consisted of peripheral blood, taken 28 days after the second AZD1222 dose. These receptors were taken from an adult who received the AZD1222 COVID-19 vaccine. Both conserved end residues are part of each CDR3. D genes are given only for firm matches. The size of a clone is reported for some rows only, either as once, few or many, or as a class for expanded clones.

j_call: TRBJ2-7
v_call: TRBV11-2
clone_size: .
d_call: TRBD2
cdr3_aa: CASSLETSGEQYF
cdr3_nt: TGTGCCAGCAGCTTAGAGACTAGCGGCGAGCAGTACTTC

j_call: TRBJ2-1
v_call: TRBV20-1
clone_size: few
d_call: .
cdr3_aa: CSAFNNEQFF
cdr3_nt: TGCAGTGCTTTTAACAATGAGCAGTTCTTC

j_call: TRBJ1-2
v_call: TRBV11-2
clone_size: .
d_call: .
cdr3_aa: CASSLGGDNYGYTF
cdr3_nt: TGTGCCAGCAGCTTAGGAGGCGATAACTATGGCTACACCTTC

j_call: TRBJ1-3
v_call: TRBV30
clone_size: .
d_call: .
cdr3_aa: CAWGGSGNTIYF
cdr3_nt: TGTGCCTGGGGGGGGTCTGGAAACACCATATATTTT

j_call: TRBJ2-7
v_call: TRBV18
clone_size: .
d_call: TRBD2
cdr3_aa: CASSPRGTSGAYEQYF
cdr3_nt: TGTGCCAGCTCACCACGAGGGACTAGCGGAGCCTACGAGCAGTACTTC

j_call: TRBJ2-5
v_call: TRBV7-3
clone_size: .
d_call: .
cdr3_aa: CASSVRDGETQYF
cdr3_nt: TGTGCCAGCAGCGTTCGGGACGGGGAGACCCAGTACTTC

j_call: TRBJ1-1
v_call: TRBV10-1
clone_size: .
d_call: .
cdr3_aa: CASSEGTGDTEAFF
cdr3_nt: TGCGCCAGCAGCGAAGGGACGGGAGACACTGAAGCTTTCTTT

j_call: TRBJ1-5
v_call: TRBV29-1
clone_size: .
d_call: .
cdr3_aa: CSVSEGPGQPQHF
cdr3_nt: TGCAGCGTTTCGGAAGGGCCGGGTCAGCCCCAGCATTTT

j_call: TRBJ1-2
v_call: TRBV27
clone_size: .
d_call: TRBD1
cdr3_aa: CASSLARQGDRRGYTF
cdr3_nt: TGTGCCAGCAGTTTAGCCCGACAGGGGGATCGGAGAGGCTACACCTTC

j_call: TRBJ1-4
v_call: TRBV25-1
clone_size: .
d_call: .
cdr3_aa: CASSEPGQLNEKLFF
cdr3_nt: TGTGCCAGCAGTGAGCCGGGGCAGCTTAATGAAAAACTGTTTTTT

j_call: TRBJ2-3
v_call: TRBV24-1
clone_size: .
d_call: TRBD1
cdr3_aa: CATGTGGADTQYF
cdr3_nt: TGTGCCACCGGGACAGGGGGCGCAGATACGCAGTATTTT

j_call: TRBJ2-7
v_call: TRBV7-2
clone_size: .
d_call: .
cdr3_aa: CASSPNRGGEQYF
cdr3_nt: TGTGCCAGCAGCCCGAATCGAGGGGGCGAGCAGTACTTC

j_call: TRBJ2-2
v_call: TRBV5-1
clone_size: .
d_call: .
cdr3_aa: CASSLGNTGELFF
cdr3_nt: TGCGCCAGCAGCTTGGGCAACACCGGGGAGCTGTTTTTT

j_call: TRBJ1-3
v_call: TRBV7-8
clone_size: .
d_call: .
cdr3_aa: CASSSSTGSGNTIYF
cdr3_nt: TGTGCCAGCAGCTCCTCGACAGGCTCTGGAAACACCATATATTTT

j_call: TRBJ1-1
v_call: TRBV5-1
clone_size: .
d_call: TRBD1
cdr3_aa: CASSFDREFETEAFF
cdr3_nt: TGCGCCAGCAGCTTCGACAGGGAATTTGAAACTGAAGCTTTCTTT

j_call: TRBJ2-6
v_call: TRBV5-4
clone_size: .
d_call: .
cdr3_aa: CASSLGVLTQVGANVLTF
cdr3_nt: TGTGCCAGCAGCTTGGGTGTCCTAACCCAGGTGGGGGCCAACGTCCTGACTTTC

j_call: TRBJ1-5
v_call: TRBV28
clone_size: .
d_call: TRBD1
cdr3_aa: CASSFGTGGGQPQHF
cdr3_nt: TGTGCCAGCAGTTTTGGGACAGGGGGAGGGCAGCCCCAGCATTTT

j_call: TRBJ2-1
v_call: TRBV11-3
clone_size: .
d_call: TRBD2
cdr3_aa: CASSLGGLVSNEQFF
cdr3_nt: TGTGCCAGCAGCTTAGGTGGACTAGTCTCCAATGAGCAGTTCTTC

j_call: TRBJ1-4
v_call: TRBV5-4
clone_size: .
d_call: .
cdr3_aa: CASSSATNEKLFF
cdr3_nt: TGTGCCAGCAGCTCAGCAACTAATGAAAAACTGTTTTTT

j_call: TRBJ2-2
v_call: TRBV5-1
clone_size: few
d_call: TRBD1
cdr3_aa: CASSPGQGTGELFF
cdr3_nt: TGCGCCAGCAGCCCGGGACAGGGAACCGGGGAGCTGTTTTTT

j_call: TRBJ1-2
v_call: TRBV5-1
clone_size: .
d_call: .
cdr3_aa: CASSSLQVGGYTF
cdr3_nt: TGCGCCAGCAGCTCACTGCAGGTGGGAGGCTACACCTTC